A single sample gave rise to the 10 T cell receptor beta chains below, sequenced in a study of cytomegalovirus exposure and HLA in healthy donors. This PCR relied on a set of 60 Vbeta primers and 13 Jbeta primers. Produced via immunoSEQ multiplex PCR; TCRdb's table is partial and in-frame only. Reported are 68,000 or so clones; the ten largest clones contain more than 15%. Sequenced input: PBMCs. The receptors originated from a boy aged 5-17 years in good health and CMV-seronegative.

CDR3 loop: CASSPDNTFSGNTIYF. Written as DNA, the CDR3 is TGTGCCAGCTCGCCGGACAATACCTTCTCTGGAAACACCATATATTTT. This chain connects TRBV18 to TRBJ1-3; the D gene is possibly TRBD1 (5 bases). Germline lookup yields CDR1 KGHSH and CDR2 LQKENI. Trimming shortened V by 6 bases and J by 0 bases, and 15 bases separated the two germline ends. The CDR3 covers 16 residues.

The chain carries TRBV5-1 and TRBJ1-5; D is uncertain. The V gene lost 5 bases and the J gene lost 3 bases, with 9 bases spanning the gap. Germline V gene lookup returns CDR1 SGHRS and CDR2 YFSETQ. This CDR3 has 13 amino acids. The CDR3 DNA follows: TGCGCCAGCAGTCCAGATACCAATCAGCCCCAGCATTTT. Residues: CASSPDTNQPQHF.

The chain has TRBV5-1 and TRBJ2-1; 11 nucleotides agree with TRBD2. CDR1 and CDR2 (germline): SGHRS, YFSETQ. V was clipped by 5 bases and J by 10 bases; unmatched bases: 11. This CDR3 has 15 amino acids. In nucleotides, the CDR3 is TGCGCCAGCAGACTACTAGCGGGAGTGTATCGCGAGCAGTTCTTC. The encoded protein is CASRLLAGVYREQFF.

The chain couples TRBV27 to TRBJ2-7; TRBD1 aligns across 7 bases. This CDR3 has 14 residues. After removal of 3 bases from V and 6 bases from J, the junction contained 8 bases not matched to a gene. Looked up from germline, CDR1 is MNHEY and CDR2 is SMNVEV (reference sequence). In DNA, the CDR3 is TGTGCCAGCAGTTTTGAGGGGGCGCGAAGCGAGCAGTACTTC. It translates to CASSFEGARSEQYF.

This chain connects TRBV2 to TRBJ1-2; 11 positions agree with TRBD1. Germline V gene sequence: CDR1 SNHLY, CDR2 FYNNEI. Trimming took 6 bases from V and 4 from J; bases not matched to a gene: 1. This CDR3 comprises 13 residues. The CDR3 here is CASRDRGPYGYTF. Written as DNA, the CDR3 is TGTGCCAGCAGGGACAGGGGGCCCTATGGCTACACCTTC.

The rearrangement joins TRBV11-2 to TRBJ2-1; TRBD1 might be the D (5 bases). The CDR3 sequence is 15 residues long. Germline CDR1 is SGHAT and CDR2 is FQNNGV. The ends were cut back, 2 bases at V and 13 bases at J, with 21 bases in the middle. CDR3 residues: CASSLIMAIGQYQFF. CDR3 DNA sequence: TGTGCCAGCAGCTTAATTATGGCAATCGGACAATATCAGTTCTTC.

The rearrangement joins TRBV10-2 to TRBJ2-7; TRBD2 matches 8 bases. Trimming at V came to 2 bases and at J to 4 bases, leaving 7 bases not matched to a gene. The CDR3 runs to 15 residues. CDR1 WSHSY and CDR2 SAAADI come from the germline V gene. CDR3: CASSETGRGVYEQYF. The DNA of the CDR3 is TGCGCCAGCAGTGAGACAGGGCGGGGGGTATACGAGCAGTACTTC.

The genes are TRBV5-1 and TRBJ2-3; perhaps TRBD2 as D (6 bases). The CDR3 is made up of 15 amino acids. CDR1 is SGHRS and CDR2 is YFSETQ in the germline V gene. The germline V and J ends were trimmed by 0 bases and 0 bases, with 8 bases remaining between them. The CDR3 loop is CASSLGDSSTDTQYF. The CDR3 DNA sequence: TGCGCCAGCAGCTTGGGGGACTCTAGCACAGATACGCAGTATTTT.

The V and J genes are TRBV5-1 and TRBJ2-5; TRBD2 aligns across 7 bases. V shed 3 bases, J shed 4 bases, and the junction held 3 bases outside the gene matches. The germline CDR1 and CDR2 sequences are SGHRS and YFSETQ. The CDR3 length is 13 residues. CDR3 protein: CASSSGGGETQYF. The CDR3 DNA reads TGCGCCAGCAGCTCGGGGGGAGGAGAGACCCAGTACTTC.

The rearrangement joins TRBV7-9 to TRBJ2-7; 8 bases fit TRBD1. Germline loops: CDR1 SEHNR, CDR2 FQNEAQ (reference sequence). Trimming cost V 5 bases and J 1 base; bases outside gene matches: 7. The CDR3 runs 15 residues. The DNA for the CDR3 is TGTGCCAGCAGCCCCGGGACAGGAGGGTCCTACGAGCAGTACTTC. Its translation is CASSPGTGGSYEQYF.